This note documents a single TCR beta chain sequence. The same CDR3 is also encoded by other DNA sequences in this sample. This entry is derived from a study of blood T cell repertoires in COVID-19. Study as a whole: Italy, Spain and the United States were the sources of the convalescent and acute COVID-19 samples. PBMCs, B-cell-depleted T cells, or T cells were the source of the cDNA or gDNA that made up the material.

Using immunoSEQ multiplex PCR, the repertoire was profiled, and TCRdb retains in-frame clones only, with some absent. The sample contains some 130,000 clones, roughly nine tenths of which appear only once. This TCR came from a woman aged 65 to 85 with COVID-19, enrolled during active disease. The specimen was peripheral blood.

The chain's CDR3 is CSVEGGRGTDTQYF. CDR3 sequence (DNA): TGCAGCGTTGAAGGAGGCCGGGGCACAGATACGCAGTATTTT. V is TRBV29-1 and J is TRBJ2-3, with D hard to call. Trimming removed 1 base from V and 1 base from J, with 9 bases in between. The germline CDR1 and CDR2 sequences are SQVTM and ANQGSEA. The CDR3 runs 14 residues.